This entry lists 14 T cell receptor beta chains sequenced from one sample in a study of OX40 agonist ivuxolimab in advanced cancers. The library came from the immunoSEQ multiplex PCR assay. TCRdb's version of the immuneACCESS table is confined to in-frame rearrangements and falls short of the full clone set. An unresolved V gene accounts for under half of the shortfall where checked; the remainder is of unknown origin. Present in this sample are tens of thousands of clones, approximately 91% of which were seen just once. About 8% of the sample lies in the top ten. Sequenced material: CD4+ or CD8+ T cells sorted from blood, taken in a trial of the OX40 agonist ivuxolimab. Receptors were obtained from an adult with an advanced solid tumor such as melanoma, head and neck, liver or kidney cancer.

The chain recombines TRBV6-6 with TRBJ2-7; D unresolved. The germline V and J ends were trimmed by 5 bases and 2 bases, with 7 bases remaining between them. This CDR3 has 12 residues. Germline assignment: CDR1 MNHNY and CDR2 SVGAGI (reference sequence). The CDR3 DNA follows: TGTGCCAGCAGTAGTACCACCTACGAGCAGTACTTC. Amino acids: CASSSTTYEQYF.

The CDR3 here is CASRDGQLYGYTF. CDR3 nucleotides: TGTGCCAGCAGAGACGGACAGCTCTATGGCTACACCTTC. V is TRBV2 and J is TRBJ1-2; weak D call: TRBD1 (6 bases). Germline assignment: CDR1 SNHLY and CDR2 FYNNEI. The CDR3 has 13 residues. Trimming left V 6 bases short and J 4 bases short, with 12 bases between. Based on the CDR3 plus reference TRBV2 and TRBJ1-2, the full variable domain is EPEVTQTPSHQVTQMGQEVILRCVPISNHLYFYWYRQILGQKVEFLVSFYNNEISEKSEIFDDQFSVERPDGSNFTLKIRSTKLEDSAMYFCASRDGQLYGYTFGSGTRLTVV.

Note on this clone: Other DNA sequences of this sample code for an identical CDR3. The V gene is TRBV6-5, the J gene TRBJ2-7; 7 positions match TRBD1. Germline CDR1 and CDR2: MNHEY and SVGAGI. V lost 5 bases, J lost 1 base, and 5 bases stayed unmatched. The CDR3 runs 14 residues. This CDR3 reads CASSRQGGSYEQYF. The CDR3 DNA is TGTGCCAGCAGTCGACAGGGTGGATCCTACGAGCAGTACTTC.

Here the CDR3 reads CASRIGRNTGELFF. The CDR3 DNA reads TGTGCCAGCAGGATTGGACGGAACACCGGGGAGCTGTTTTTT. This chain connects TRBV5-4 to TRBJ2-2; D remains ambiguous. CDR1 and CDR2 from the germline V gene are SGHNT and YYREEE (reference sequence). Trimming removed 5 bases at V and 1 base at J, with 9 bases between. There are 14 residues in the CDR3.

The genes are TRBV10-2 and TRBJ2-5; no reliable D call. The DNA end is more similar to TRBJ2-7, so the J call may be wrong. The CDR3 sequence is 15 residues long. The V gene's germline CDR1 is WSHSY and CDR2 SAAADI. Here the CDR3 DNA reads TGCGCCAGCACCCAAGAAAGAGGCGGATACTACGAGCAGTACTTC. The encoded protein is CASTQERGGYYEQYF.

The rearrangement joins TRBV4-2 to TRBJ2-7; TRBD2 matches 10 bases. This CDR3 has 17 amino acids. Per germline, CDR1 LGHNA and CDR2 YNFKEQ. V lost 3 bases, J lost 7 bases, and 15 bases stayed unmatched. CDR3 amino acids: CASSQGKYASGSGEQYF. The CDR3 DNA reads TGTGCCAGCAGCCAGGGGAAGTATGCTAGCGGGAGTGGAGAGCAGTACTTC.

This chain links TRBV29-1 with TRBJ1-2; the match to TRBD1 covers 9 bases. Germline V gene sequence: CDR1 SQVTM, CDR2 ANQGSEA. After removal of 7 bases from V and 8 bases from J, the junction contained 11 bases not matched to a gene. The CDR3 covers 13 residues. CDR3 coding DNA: TGCAGCGCAGGACAGGGGAACGGGAGAGGCTACACCTTC. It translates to CSAGQGNGRGYTF.

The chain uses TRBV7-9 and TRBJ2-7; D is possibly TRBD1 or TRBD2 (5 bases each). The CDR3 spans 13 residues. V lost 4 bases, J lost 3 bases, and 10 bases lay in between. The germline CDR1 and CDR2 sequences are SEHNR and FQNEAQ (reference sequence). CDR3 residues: CASSYGTVYEQYF. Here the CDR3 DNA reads TGTGCCAGCAGCTACGGGACGGTCTACGAGCAGTACTTC.

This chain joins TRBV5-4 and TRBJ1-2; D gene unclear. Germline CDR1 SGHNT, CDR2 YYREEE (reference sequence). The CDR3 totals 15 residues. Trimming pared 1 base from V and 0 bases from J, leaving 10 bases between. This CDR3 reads CASSLNSGANYGYTF. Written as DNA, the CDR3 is TGTGCCAGCAGCTTGAACAGCGGGGCTAACTATGGCTACACCTTC.

Written as DNA, the CDR3 is TGTGCCAGCAGTTACCTAGCGGGAAGAGACGAGCAGTACTTC. It specifies CASSYLAGRDEQYF. J is TRBJ2-7 and V is TRBV6-5, with 9 bases matching TRBD2. V lost 2 bases to trimming and J lost 5 bases; unmatched junction nucleotides: 4. The CDR3 runs 14 residues. CDR1 MNHEY and CDR2 SVGAGI come from the germline V gene.

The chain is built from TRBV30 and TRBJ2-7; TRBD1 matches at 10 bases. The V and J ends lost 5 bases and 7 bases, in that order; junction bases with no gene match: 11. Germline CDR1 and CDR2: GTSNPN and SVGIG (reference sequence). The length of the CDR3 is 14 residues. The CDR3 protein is CAWGPGTGAGEQYF. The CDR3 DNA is TGTGCCTGGGGGCCGGGGACAGGGGCAGGAGAGCAGTACTTC.

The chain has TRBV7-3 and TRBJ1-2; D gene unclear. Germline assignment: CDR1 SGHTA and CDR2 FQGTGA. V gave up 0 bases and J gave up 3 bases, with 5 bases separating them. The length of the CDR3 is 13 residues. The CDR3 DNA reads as TGTGCCAGCAGCTTAACAGCCCACTATGGCTACACCTTC. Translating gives CASSLTAHYGYTF.

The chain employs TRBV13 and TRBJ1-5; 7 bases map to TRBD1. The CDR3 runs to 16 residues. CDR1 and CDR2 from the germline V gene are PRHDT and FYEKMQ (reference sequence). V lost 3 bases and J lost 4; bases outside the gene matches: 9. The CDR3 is CASSFAQEQGNQPQHF. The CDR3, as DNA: TGTGCCAGCAGCTTCGCACAGGAACAGGGGAATCAGCCCCAGCATTTT. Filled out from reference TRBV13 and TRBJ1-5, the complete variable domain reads AAGVIQSPRHLIKEKRETATLKCYPIPRHDTVYWYQQGPGQDPQFLISFYEKMQSDKGSIPDRFSAQQFSDYHSELNMSSLELGDSALYFCASSFAQEQGNQPQHFGDGTRLSIL.

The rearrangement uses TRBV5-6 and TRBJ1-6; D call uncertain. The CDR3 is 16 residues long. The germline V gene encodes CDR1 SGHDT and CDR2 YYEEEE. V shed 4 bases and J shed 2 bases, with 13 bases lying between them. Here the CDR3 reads CASSLRHTAYNSPLHF. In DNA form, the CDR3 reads TGTGCCAGCAGCCTACGACATACCGCCTATAATTCACCCCTCCACTTT.